The 8 T cell receptor beta chains presented below share a single source sample, sequenced in a study of T cells in Graves' hyperthyroidism and ophthalmopathy. TCR beta CDR3 region amplification was performed from RNA transcripts. HTBI primers were the set used in a first-round RT-PCR of the TCR CDR3. TCRdb analysed the multiplex PCR reads with MiXCR anew, one entry per CDR3 protein. The table has 700,000 or so distinct CDR3 sequences, about a sixth seen once. Sequencing was carried out using blood. The source of these receptors is a man aged 18-30 years with Graves' hyperthyroidism.

This clonotype has a count of ten or more. The rearrangement links TRBV20-1 to TRBJ2-7; a possible D gene is TRBD2 (6 bases). Trimming took 5 bases from V and 3 from J, leaving 17 bases between them. The CDR3 is 14 amino acids. In germline, CDR1 is DFQATT, CDR2 SNEGSKA (reference sequence). The CDR3 coding sequence is TGCAGTGCTGCCGGGACTTCAACCTACTACGAGCAGTACTTC. The encoded protein is CSAAGTSTYYEQYF.

With regard to this clonotype: This may arise from a read error, as a much more abundant clone is one base away. The V and J genes are TRBV10-3 and TRBJ1-1, with 7 bases that match TRBD1. The CDR3 loop spans 15 amino acids. Looked up from germline, CDR1 is ENHRY and CDR2 is SYGVKD. Unmatched junction bases numbered 15, after V lost 11 bases and J lost 3 bases. CDR3 residues: CASLDQDRPDTEAFF. The CDR3 nucleotides are TGTGCCTCGCTAGATCAGGACAGGCCGGACACTGAAGCTTTCTTT.

The V call is TRBV7-8, the J call TRBJ1-5, with D maybe TRBD1 (5 bases). V shed 11 bases and J shed 2 bases, with 13 bases lying between them. CDR1 and CDR2 from the germline V gene are SGHVS and FQNEAQ. CDR3 size: 13 residues. CDR3 DNA: TGTGCCTCGGGAGGGGACGGCAATCAGCCCCAGCATTTT. It is translated as CASGGDGNQPQHF.

CDR3 region: CATSREGGTNEKLFF. The CDR3 DNA sequence: TGTGCCACCAGCAGAGAGGGGGGAACTAATGAAAAACTGTTTTTT. The genes are TRBV15 and TRBJ1-4; weak D call: TRBD1 (5 bases). The CDR3 is 15 residues long. Germline V gene lookup returns CDR1 LNHNV and CDR2 YYDKDF (reference sequence). V lost 0 bases, J lost 1 base, and 6 bases lay in between.

This clonotype was observed a handful of times. The genes are TRBV20-1 and TRBJ1-1; weak D call: TRBD1 (5 bases). The V gene lost 1 base and the J gene lost 6 bases, with 9 bases spanning the gap. CDR1 and CDR2 from the germline V gene are DFQATT and SNEGSKA (reference sequence). This CDR3 spans 12 amino acids. The CDR3 region is CSARAGTPEAFF. The CDR3 DNA reads TGCAGTGCTAGAGCCGGGACCCCTGAAGCTTTCTTT.

This clonotype has more than one count but fewer than ten. The V and J genes are TRBV27 and TRBJ1-4; the D is unclear. Germline values: CDR1 MNHEY, CDR2 SMNVEV (reference sequence). This CDR3 comprises 13 residues. With 5 bases removed from V and 4 bases from J, the gap between germline ends came to 8 bases. CDR3: CASSRWINEKLFF. CDR3 DNA: TGTGCCAGCAGTCGCTGGATTAATGAAAAACTGTTTTTT.

The chain combines TRBV28 with TRBJ1-6, with D possibly TRBD1 on 5 matching bases. The CDR3 is made up of 17 amino acids. The germline gives CDR1 MDHEN, CDR2 SYDVKM. V shed 7 bases and J shed 4 bases, with 20 bases lying between them. Written as DNA, the CDR3 is TGTGCCAGCAACGACCGGGACCTTGATCCGTATAATTCACCCCTCCACTTT. Its protein product is CASNDRDLDPYNSPLHF.

This clonotype has a handful of counts. The genes are TRBV7-2 and TRBJ1-1, with D possibly matching TRBD1 (6 bases). Germline loops: CDR1 SGHTA, CDR2 FQGNSA. The V gene lost 5 bases and the J gene lost 9 bases, with 16 bases spanning the gap. The CDR3 consists of 13 residues. The CDR3 DNA follows: TGTGCCAGCAGCACTCGCCGGGGGCAGAAAGCTTTCTTT. Its protein is CASSTRRGQKAFF.